What follows are 23 T cell receptor beta chains derived from one specimen sequenced in a study of CD8 T cells in Susac syndrome. Random hexamers served to reverse transcribe about 0.5 to 1 ug RNA. TCRdb independently ran MiXCR on the immunoSEQ multiplex PCR reads; one entry per CDR3 protein. Of some 120,000 distinct CDR3 sequences listed, around 94% are singletons. Source material: CD4+ T cells from PBMCs. All receptors derive from a human donor in good health.

The chain carries TRBV10-3 and TRBJ1-1; 9 nucleotides agree with TRBD1. The length of the CDR3 is 13 residues. V lost 6 bases to trimming and J lost 6 bases; unmatched junction nucleotides: 5. Germline-derived CDR1 and CDR2 are ENHRY and SYGVKD. DNA for the CDR3: TGTGCCATCAGGAGGACAGGGGACCCTGAAGCTTTCTTT. This gives the protein CAIRRTGDPEAFF.

In its sample, this clonotype was seen once. Here the CDR3 DNA reads TGCAGTGCTAGCCTAGGGGGGGCCAAGAGGGATAATGAGCAGTTCTTC. As protein: CSASLGGAKRDNEQFF. The V and J genes are TRBV20-1 and TRBJ2-1; tentatively, D is TRBD2 (7 bases). The CDR3 runs 16 residues. Per the germline V gene, CDR1 is DFQATT and CDR2 is SNEGSKA (reference sequence). V dropped 3 bases and J dropped 7 bases, with 22 bases sitting between them.

The chain couples TRBV23-1 to TRBJ1-5; unclear D gene. TRBV23-1 is an open reading frame whose function is uncertain. The CDR3 has 14 amino acids. Trimming removed 10 bases from V and 4 bases from J, with 17 bases in between. CDR3: CAKTWAGDNQPQHF. CDR3 nucleotide sequence: TGCGCCAAGACGTGGGCAGGTGATAATCAGCCCCAGCATTTT.

The V and J genes are TRBV5-6 and TRBJ1-2, with TRBD1 as a possible D gene (6 bases). V lost 3 bases and J 6 bases, leaving 18 bases between the germline ends. CDR1 is SGHDT, CDR2 YYEEEE, per germline. CDR3 length: 15 residues. CDR3 in amino acids: CASSSYHNTGNGYTF. In nucleotides, the CDR3 is TGTGCCAGCAGCTCCTACCACAATACAGGGAATGGCTACACCTTC.

The gene calls are TRBV20-1 and TRBJ2-1; D possibly matches TRBD1 or TRBD2 (5 bases each). Germline V gene data show CDR1 as DFQATT and CDR2 as SNEGSKA (reference sequence). This CDR3 contains 12 residues. The V end lost 6 bases, the J end lost 8 bases, and 14 bases lay between the germline ends. CDR3 nucleotide sequence: TGCAGTGCGTGGAAGTGGGACGATGAGCAGTTCTTC. Protein product: CSAWKWDDEQFF.

The chain has TRBV6-5 and TRBJ1-2; 12 nucleotides match TRBD1. CDR1 is MNHEY and CDR2 is SVGAGI in the germline V gene. The V segment lost 5 bases and the J segment 0 bases; nucleotides outside the gene matches: 16. The CDR3 extends over 20 amino acids. The CDR3 DNA reads TGTGCCAGCAGTACTCCCGGGACAGGGGGCGCGAAATCTTCTAACTATGGCTACACCTTC. This translates into CASSTPGTGGAKSSNYGYTF.

This rearrangement joins TRBV14 to TRBJ2-7; possibly TRBD2 for D (5 bases). V was shortened by 6 bases and J by 0 bases, with 18 bases between the two germline ends. Per germline, CDR1 SGHDN and CDR2 FVKESK. The CDR3 is made up of 16 amino acids. The CDR3 reads CASSPRTSRGSYEQYF. The CDR3 bases are TGTGCCAGCAGTCCTCGTACTAGTCGGGGCTCCTACGAGCAGTACTTC.

This chain uses TRBV19 with TRBJ2-2, with D maybe TRBD1 (6 bases). CDR3 length: 16 residues. V was cut by 5 bases and J by 0 bases, with 13 bases left in between. Germline-derived CDR1 and CDR2 are LNHDA and SQIVND (reference sequence). The CDR3 loop reads CASSSQGNSNTGELFF. Here the CDR3 DNA reads TGTGCCAGTAGTTCTCAGGGGAATTCGAACACCGGGGAGCTGTTTTTT. The full variable domain, in which reference TRBV19 and TRBJ2-2 provide the parts outside the CDR3, is DGGITQSPKYLFRKEGQNVTLSCEQNLNHDAMYWYRQDPGQGLRLIYYSQIVNDFQKGDIAEGYSVSREKKESFPLTVTSAQKNPTAFYLCASSSQGNSNTGELFFGEGSRLTVL.

The chain joins TRBV29-1 to TRBJ2-3, with 8 bases identical to TRBD1. This CDR3 region has 14 residues. J gave up 3 bases and V 8 bases, and 10 bases lay outside the gene matches. CDR1 is SQVTM, CDR2 ANQGSEA, per germline. The CDR3 spells CSFSGTGTTDTQYF. The CDR3 coding sequence is TGCAGCTTCTCCGGGACAGGAACTACAGATACGCAGTATTTT.

This clonotype has only a few counts. The chain recombines TRBV4-1 with TRBJ1-1; D is ambiguous. Looked up from germline, CDR1 is MGHRA and CDR2 is YSYEKL. V gave up 0 bases and J gave up 1 base, with 6 bases separating them. This CDR3 region has 14 residues. The CDR3 spells CASSQEGRNTEAFF. CDR3 sequence (DNA): TGCGCCAGCAGCCAAGAAGGGAGGAACACTGAAGCTTTCTTT.

This clonotype appeared a single time. V usage is TRBV7-9 and J usage is TRBJ2-2; 10 nucleotides agree with TRBD2. This CDR3 comprises 15 residues. Trimming cost V 4 bases and J 5 bases; bases outside gene matches: 4. From germline, CDR1 is SEHNR and CDR2 FQNEAQ (reference sequence). CDR3 in amino acids: CASSSGLALTGELFF. CDR3 nucleotide sequence: TGTGCCAGCAGCTCGGGACTAGCGCTAACCGGGGAGCTGTTTTTT.

This clonotype was seen only once. The chain recombines TRBV7-2 with TRBJ2-3, with D possibly TRBD2 on 5 matching bases. CDR3 size: 15 residues. Trimming cost V 1 base and J 4 bases, with 12 bases left between them. Germline CDR1 SGHTA, CDR2 FQGNSA. The CDR3 DNA reads TGTGCCAGCAGCTTAGAGGCTAGCCCCGCAGATACGCAGTATTTT. Translation gives CASSLEASPADTQYF.

The J gene is TRBJ2-7, the V gene TRBV7-2; 10 bases are shared with TRBD2. V was pared by 2 bases and J by 2 bases, with 0 bases of the junction left unmatched. CDR3 length: 14 residues. Germline CDR1 is SGHTA and CDR2 is FQGNSA. CDR3 nucleotides: TGTGCCAGCAGCTTAAGCGGGAGGGCCTACGAGCAGTACTTC. It is translated as CASSLSGRAYEQYF.

The rearrangement uses TRBV7-9 and TRBJ2-6; 7 bases are a match to TRBD1. The germline V gene encodes CDR1 SEHNR and CDR2 FQNEAQ (reference sequence). V dropped 5 bases and J dropped 2; count of bases not matched to a gene: 15. The length of the CDR3 is 19 residues. The CDR3 nucleotides read TGTGCCAGCAGCCACCGGTACAGGGGCGTAGTAGCTGGGGCCAACGTCCTGACTTTC. The encoded protein is CASSHRYRGVVAGANVLTF.

The chain is built from TRBV18 and TRBJ1-2, with 8 nucleotides matching TRBD1. This CDR3 has 14 amino acids. Germline V gene data show CDR1 as KGHSH and CDR2 as LQKENI. Trimming took 3 bases from V and 3 from J; bases not matched to a gene: 3. This chain's CDR3 is CASSPQTGDYGYTF. CDR3 nucleotides: TGTGCCAGCTCACCGCAGACAGGGGACTATGGCTACACCTTC.

The gene calls are TRBV5-7 and TRBJ2-5, with 7 positions matching TRBD1. TRBV5-7 qualifies as an ORF whose function is uncertain. CDR3 size: 14 residues. The V gene end was trimmed by 3 bases and the J gene end by 5 bases; junction bases not matched to a gene: 7. The DNA for the CDR3 is TGTGCCAGCAGCTCCGGACAGGACGAGGAGACCCAGTACTTC. The encoded protein is CASSSGQDEETQYF.

This CDR3 reads CASSPGLAGGSTDTQYF. The CDR3 DNA reads as TGTGCCAGCAGCCCAGGACTAGCGGGAGGGTCCACAGATACGCAGTATTTT. This chain uses TRBV11-2 with TRBJ2-3, with 15 positions matching TRBD2. This CDR3 contains 17 residues. The V and J ends lost 5 bases and 2 bases, in that order; junction bases with no gene match: 5. Germline lookup yields CDR1 SGHAT and CDR2 FQNNGV.

The DNA for the CDR3 is TGTGCCAGTAGTTACAGGACCACTAGAGTAGGGCAGTTCTTC. Its translation: CASSYRTTRVGQFF. The chain has TRBV19 and TRBJ2-1, with D perhaps given as TRBD1 or TRBD2 (5 bases each). V lost 5 bases, J lost 12 bases, and 20 bases lay in between. Germline CDR1 reads LNHDA; CDR2 reads SQIVND (reference sequence). The CDR3 totals 14 residues.

In its sample, this clonotype was seen once. V gene TRBV3-1 combines with J gene TRBJ1-5; D is undetermined. The V gene's germline CDR1 is LGHDT and CDR2 YNNKEL (reference sequence). The CDR3 consists of 14 residues. V shed 3 bases and J shed 4 bases, with 10 bases lying between them. This CDR3 reads CASSQAWANQPQHF. DNA of the CDR3: TGTGCCAGCAGCCAGGCCTGGGCTAATCAGCCCCAGCATTTT.

The chain couples TRBV6-6 to TRBJ2-2; 7 bases match TRBD1. From germline, CDR1 is MNHNY and CDR2 SVGAGI (reference sequence). Trimming at V came to 6 bases and at J to 3 bases, leaving 10 bases not matched to a gene. The CDR3 extends over 16 amino acids. CDR3 in DNA: TGTGCCAGCAGAGATCTACAGGGGAAGGACACCGGGGAGCTGTTTTTT. This gives the protein CASRDLQGKDTGELFF.

V usage is TRBV6-2 or TRBV6-3 and J usage is TRBJ2-1; no clear D. Deletions cut 5 bases from V and 9 bases from J, with 11 bases between. Germline CDR1 is MNHEY and CDR2 is SVGEGT. This CDR3 has 12 residues. The DNA of the CDR3 is TGTGCCAGCAGTGCCCGGGTTATTGAGCAGTTCTTC. As protein: CASSARVIEQFF.

V gene TRBV20-1 combines with J gene TRBJ2-1, with TRBD2 matching 15 bases. Germline trimming cut 5 bases from V and 7 bases from J; bases unmatched to any gene: 9. In germline, CDR1 is DFQATT, CDR2 SNEGSKA (reference sequence). This CDR3 spans 16 amino acids. The CDR3 sequence is CSAPVSGTSGRNEQFF. CDR3 coding DNA: TGCAGTGCTCCTGTCTCCGGGACTAGCGGGAGGAATGAGCAGTTCTTC.

The V and J genes are TRBV20-1 and TRBJ1-4, with D possibly matching TRBD1 (5 bases). Trimming took off 4 bases at V and 5 bases at J, with 14 bases between the two ends. Per germline, CDR1 DFQATT and CDR2 SNEGSKA (reference sequence). This CDR3 is 14 amino acids long. CDR3 coding DNA: TGCAGTGCTAAGAATGAAGGGGAAAATGAAAAACTGTTTTTT. Translated, it gives CSAKNEGENEKLFF.